Each of the 3 T cell receptor beta chains below was sequenced from the same sample in a study of T cells in Graves' hyperthyroidism and ophthalmopathy. Amplification of TCR beta CDR3 regions was performed using RNA transcripts as template. A first-round RT-PCR of the TCR CDR3 used the HTBI primer set. TCRdb fed the multiplex PCR reads into MiXCR, producing one record per CDR3 protein. The top ten hold roughly 6.6% of the sample, which has approximately 590,000 distinct CDR3 sequences, around a sixth seen once. Sample: blood. All receptors derive from a woman aged 25 to 39 with Graves' hyperthyroidism.

This clonotype came up many times. The rearrangement uses TRBV28 and TRBJ2-4, with TRBD2 identical over 9 bases. The CDR3 sequence is 17 residues long. Losses at the gene ends were 5 bases for V and 8 bases for J; bases not matched to a gene: 16. CDR1 is MDHEN, CDR2 SYDVKM, per germline. CDR3 DNA: TGTGCCAGCAGTATACAGCGGGAGGTAGCGTCGAGGGACATTCAGTACTTC. Translated, it gives CASSIQREVASRDIQYF.

This clonotype was observed at least ten times. The rearrangement uses TRBV2 and TRBJ2-7, with a possible D match to TRBD1 (6 bases). The CDR3 consists of 16 residues. CDR1 and CDR2 (germline): SNHLY, FYNNEI. The V end was cut by 5 bases, the J end by 0 bases, with 17 bases between. The CDR3 bases are TGTGCCAGCAGTCCCAGAACAGGGCCCTCCTCCTACGAGCAGTACTTC. This codes for CASSPRTGPSSYEQYF. Full variable domain (outside the CDR3, taken from reference TRBV2 and TRBJ2-7): EPEVTQTPSHQVTQMGQEVILRCVPISNHLYFYWYRQILGQKVEFLVSFYNNEISEKSEIFDDQFSVERPDGSNFTLKIRSTKLEDSAMYFCASSPRTGPSSYEQYFGPGTRLTVT.

The chain uses TRBV28 and TRBJ2-7, with TRBD1 matching 9 bases. This CDR3 is built from 16 residues. Trimming removed 6 bases from V and 2 bases from J; junction bases left unmatched: 11. Per the germline V gene, CDR1 is MDHEN and CDR2 is SYDVKM. The CDR3 coding sequence is TGTGCCAGCAGCCAAAGTTCGTGGACAGGGGCCTACGAGCAGTACTTC. Translating it yields CASSQSSWTGAYEQYF.